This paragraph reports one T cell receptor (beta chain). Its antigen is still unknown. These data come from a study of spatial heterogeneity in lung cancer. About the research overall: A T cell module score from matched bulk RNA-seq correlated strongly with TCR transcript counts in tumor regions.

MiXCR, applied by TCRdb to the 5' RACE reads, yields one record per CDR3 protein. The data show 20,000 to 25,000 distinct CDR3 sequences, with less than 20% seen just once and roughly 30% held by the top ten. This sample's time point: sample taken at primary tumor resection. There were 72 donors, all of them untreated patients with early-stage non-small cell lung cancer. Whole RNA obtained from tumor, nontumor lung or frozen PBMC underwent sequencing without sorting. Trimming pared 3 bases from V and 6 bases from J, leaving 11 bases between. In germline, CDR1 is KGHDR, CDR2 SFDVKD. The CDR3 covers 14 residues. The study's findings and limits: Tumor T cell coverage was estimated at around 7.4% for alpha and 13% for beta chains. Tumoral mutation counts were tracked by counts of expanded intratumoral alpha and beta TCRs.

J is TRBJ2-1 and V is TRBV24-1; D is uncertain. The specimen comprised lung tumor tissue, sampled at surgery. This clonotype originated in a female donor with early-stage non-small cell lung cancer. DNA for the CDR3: TGTGCCACCAGTGATAGCCTCCATGGCAATGAGCAGTTCTTC. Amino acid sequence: CATSDSLHGNEQFF.